This record concerns one T cell receptor (beta chain) sequence. Its antigen is currently not known. The input lacks base qualities; no much larger clone sits a single base away. The CDR3 spans 15 residues, from the cysteine through the phenylalanine. Only the CDR3 DNA is retained, 45 bases long and in frame from the first base. V sheds 0 bases and J sheds 4 bases, leaving 13 bases between their ends. Per the germline V gene, SGHRS is the CDR1 and YFSETQ is the CDR2. These data are taken from a study of early T cells in non-severe SARS-CoV-2 infection listed by TCRdb under 2021. At the level of the whole study: TCR sequencing used bulk RNA from unsorted whole blood, so alpha and beta chains could not be paired. Broad study findings and their caveats: VDJdb matching was skewed toward anti-spike CD8 responses and likely underestimated virus-specific expansions by missing private and CD4 specificities.

Library prep was done by 5' RACE. Sequencing instrument: NextSeq 500. To correct for sequencing error and PCR bias, the TCR library protocol tagged individual cDNA molecules with unique molecular identifiers. Both TCR alpha and beta chains were sequenced, and tight co-correlation was observed between alpha and beta sequence abundances in each sample. In the paper's pipeline: Decombinator V4 was used to perform V gene, J gene and CDR3 annotation of TCR sequences. Expanded TCRs were defined as changing significantly between any two time points under a Poisson model with p below 0.0001. TCR abundances were normalised to the total number of TCRs sequenced per sample and expressed as counts per million. TRAV1-2 paired with TRAJ12, TRAJ20 or TRAJ33 defined MAIT TCRs, while TRAV10 paired with TRAJ18 defined iNKT TCRs. VDJdb, accessed on 1 November 2021, was searched for TCRs annotated for CMV, EBV and SARS-CoV-2, and TCRs annotated for more than one antigen were excluded. The public reads were reanalyzed by TCRdb: fastp trimming at Q25, MiXCR alignment, in-frame beta chains only. All rows with the same CDR3 protein become a single entry with the most common DNA and genes. TCRdb's processing, not the study's, gives the V and J calls here. A total of under 70,000 distinct CDR3 sequences appear in this sample, approximately 10% of them only once. About 3.8% of the sample is in the top ten clones.

The study was a case-control design nested within a healthcare worker cohort in London, UK, with weekly nasopharyngeal swab PCR tests and blood sampling. Healthcare workers were enrolled in the week of the UK lockdown, from 23 to 31 March 2020, and were followed every week for up to roughly 16 weeks. The chain links TRBV5-1 with TRBJ2-5; the D element could tentatively be TRBD1 or TRBD2, as 7 bases agree for each. The sequence was obtained from an adult who was a healthcare worker with PCR-confirmed SARS-CoV-2 infection or an uninfected control (not recorded which). What was sequenced was whole blood. The CDR3 protein is CASSLEAGGAETQYF. At the DNA level, the sequence is TGCGCCAGCAGCTTGGAAGCAGGGGGGGCAGAGACCCAGTACTTC.